This is a list of T cell receptor beta chains from one sample in a study of identical twins. TCRdb re-derived calls from the 5' RACE reads in MiXCR, one entry per CDR3 protein. The data show 240,000 or so distinct CDR3 sequences, 7% seen once. This sample was shared with a second study, whose subject was yellow fever vaccine responses in identical twins.

The sample taken for sequencing was memory (CD45RO+) T cells sorted from blood. The receptor source for this set is a woman aged 18-29 years in good health. Both conserved end residues are part of each CDR3. A D gene is named only where the DNA matches it firmly. Part of the rows lack a size; the others show once, few, many or a class for expanded clones.

TRBJ1-2 NA NA TRBV20-1 TGCAGTGCAGAGACCACTAACTATGGCTACACCTTC CSAETTNYGYTF
TRBJ2-3 TRBD1 NA TRBV7-2 TGTGCCAGCAGCTTAAAGCGCGAAGGACAGGGTAGCACAGATACGCAGTATTTT CASSLKREGQGSTDTQYF
TRBJ2-1 NA few TRBV20-1 TGCAGTGCTTCCGGGACGCGAGACTACAATGAGCAGTTCTTC CSASGTRDYNEQFF
TRBJ2-1 TRBD2 NA TRBV6-1 TGTGCCAGCAGTGAAGAACTAGCGGGGGGGTACAATGAGCAGTTCTTC CASSEELAGGYNEQFF
TRBJ2-2 NA NA TRBV6-1 TGTGCCAGCAGTGGCCAGGGTACCGGGGAGCTGTTTTTT CASSGQGTGELFF
TRBJ2-1 TRBD2 NA TRBV3-1 TGTGCCAGCAGCCAAGGACTAGCGGGGGCTTTCAATGAGCAGTTCTTC CASSQGLAGAFNEQFF
TRBJ2-2 NA many TRBV10-3 TGTGCCATCACATTAGGTGACACCGGGGAGCTGTTTTTT CAITLGDTGELFF
TRBJ2-3 NA NA TRBV5-1 TGCGCCAGCATGGGGGGCTTTAGCACAGATACGCAGTATTTT CASMGGFSTDTQYF
TRBJ2-1 TRBD2 few TRBV7-7 TGTGCCAGCAGCTTAAGACTAGCGGGAGGGTCTGCAAATGAGCAGTTCTTC CASSLRLAGGSANEQFF
TRBJ2-1 TRBD2 NA TRBV7-2 TGTGCCAGCAGCCTGCCTACGGGACTATCGGGGGGGAATGAGCAGTTCTTC CASSLPTGLSGGNEQFF
TRBJ2-4 NA few TRBV28 TGTGCCAGCAGTTTTCAATTAGGGAGTCTTCAGTACTTC CASSFQLGSLQYF
TRBJ2-7 NA many TRBV5-1 TGCGCCAGCAGCTTGGTGAGCGGCCCCCAGTCCCACGAGCAGTACTTC CASSLVSGPQSHEQYF
TRBJ1-2 NA few TRBV12-3/TRBV12-4 TGTGCCAGCAGTTTAAACGTGGCAGGGTTAGGTGGCTACACCTTC CASSLNVAGLGGYTF
TRBJ2-1 TRBD1 few TRBV5-4 TGTGCCAGCAGCTTGGGGCCGGGACAGGGTGTAAATGAGCAGTTCTTC CASSLGPGQGVNEQFF
TRBJ2-3 TRBD1 many TRBV4-1 TGCGCCAGCAGCCAAGTCGGTCTACAGGGGACGGGCACAGATACGCAGTATTTT CASSQVGLQGTGTDTQYF
TRBJ2-7 NA NA TRBV5-5 TGTGCCAGCAGCTGGGGACATACCTACGAGCAGTACTTC CASSWGHTYEQYF
TRBJ2-1 TRBD2 many TRBV6-2/TRBV6-3 TGTGCCAGCACGGGGACTAGCGGCTCCTACAATGAGCAGTTCTTC CASTGTSGSYNEQFF
TRBJ2-5 TRBD2 NA TRBV28 TGTGCCAGCAGGTCTAGCGGGACGCCCGGAGAGACCCAGTACTTC CASRSSGTPGETQYF
TRBJ2-1 NA NA TRBV27 TGTGCCAGCAGTTATCGGGGGAACTACAATGAGCAGTTCTTC CASSYRGNYNEQFF
TRBJ1-2 NA few TRBV4-1 TGCGCCAGCAGCCAAGATGGGAACAAACTATATGGCTACACCTTC CASSQDGNKLYGYTF
TRBJ2-3 NA many TRBV28 TGTGCCAGCAGCTTGGGCTCCCTAACAGATACGCAGTATTTT CASSLGSLTDTQYF
TRBJ1-2 TRBD1 many TRBV20-1 TGCAGTGGACTGGACAGGAACTATGGCTACACCTTC CSGLDRNYGYTF
TRBJ2-1 TRBD2 many TRBV5-1 TGCGCCAGTACACCCTCTAGCGGGAGTATCGACAATGAGCAGTTCTTC CASTPSSGSIDNEQFF
TRBJ1-2 TRBD1 NA TRBV19 TGTGCCAGTAGTCTGACCGGGACAGGGTCCGGCTACACCTTC CASSLTGTGSGYTF
TRBJ1-1 TRBD1 few TRBV12-5 TGTGCTAGTGGCCAGGACAGGGTGAACACTGAAGCTTTCTTT CASGQDRVNTEAFF
TRBJ2-1 TRBD2 many TRBV25-1 TGTGCCAGCAGTGACTCTAGCGGGAGGACAGATGAGCAGTTCTTC CASSDSSGRTDEQFF
TRBJ2-7 TRBD1 few TRBV11-3 TGTGCCAGCAGACCGGGACAGGGATCCTACGAGCAGTACTTC CASRPGQGSYEQYF
TRBJ2-1 NA NA TRBV20-1 TGCAGTGCTAGACCGGGAGGGGGCCTGAGGAATGAGCAGTTCTTC CSARPGGGLRNEQFF
TRBJ1-1 NA NA TRBV15 TGTGCCACCAGCAGAGTTGTTATGAACACTGAAGCTTTCTTT CATSRVVMNTEAFF
TRBJ2-5 TRBD1 few TRBV15 TGTGCCACCAGCCTACCGGGACAGCAAGAGACCCAGTACTTC CATSLPGQQETQYF
TRBJ2-7 NA few TRBV5-1 TGCGCCAGCAGCTTTCTCAGGGGCTACGAGCAGTACTTC CASSFLRGYEQYF
TRBJ2-1 TRBD1 few TRBV6-4 TGTGCCAGCAGCCAAGGGGGCCTTGATGAGCAGTTCTTC CASSQGGLDEQFF
TRBJ1-1 NA NA TRBV5-1 TGCGCCAGCAGCAGTGGGGTTGCCACTGAAGCTTTCTTT CASSSGVATEAFF
TRBJ2-1 NA many TRBV24-1 TGTGCCACCAGTGGGGGCTCCACGGTACGCTCCTACAATGAGCAGTTCTTC CATSGGSTVRSYNEQFF
TRBJ2-3 TRBD2 few TRBV7-9 TGTGCCAGCAGCTCAGGACTAGCGGGAGCTTTAGATACGCAGTATTTT CASSSGLAGALDTQYF